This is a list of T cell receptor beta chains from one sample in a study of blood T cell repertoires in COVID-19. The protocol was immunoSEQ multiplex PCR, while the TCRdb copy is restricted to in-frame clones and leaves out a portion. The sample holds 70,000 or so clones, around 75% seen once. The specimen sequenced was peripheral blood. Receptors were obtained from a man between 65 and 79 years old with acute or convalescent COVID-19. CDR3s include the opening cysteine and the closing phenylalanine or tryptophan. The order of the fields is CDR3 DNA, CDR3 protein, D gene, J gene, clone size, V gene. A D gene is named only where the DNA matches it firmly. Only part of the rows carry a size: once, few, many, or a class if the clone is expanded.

TGTGCCAGCAGCTTGGCCTTGACTAGCCCTAGCACAGATACGCAGTATTTT	CASSLALTSPSTDTQYF	TRBD2	TRBJ2-3	.	TRBV5-8
TGTGCCAGCAGTTTAATCGGTTCCGACACTGAAGCTTTCTTT	CASSLIGSDTEAFF	.	TRBJ1-1	.	TRBV6-5
TGTGCCAGCAGTTTAGACTATAATTCACCCCTCCACTTT	CASSLDYNSPLHF	.	TRBJ1-6	.	TRBV6-5
TGTGCCAGCAGCCATGGGGACAGCGGAGATTACGAGCAGTACTTC	CASSHGDSGDYEQYF	TRBD1	TRBJ2-7	.	TRBV28
TGTGCCAGCAGTTATATCGGACAGAGTAATTCACCCCTCCACTTT	CASSYIGQSNSPLHF	.	TRBJ1-6	.	TRBV6-5
TGTGCCAGCAGCAAGTTCCGGGGTGGCGGGGAGCTGTTTTTT	CASSKFRGGGELFF	.	TRBJ2-2	.	TRBV21-1
TGTGCCAGCAGTTCCTGGTCCCCAGGGACTGGCTACGAGCAGTACTTC	CASSSWSPGTGYEQYF	.	TRBJ2-7	.	TRBV27
TGTGCTAGTGCCACCTCGGGTCTAGGGACCCAGTACTTC	CASATSGLGTQYF	.	TRBJ2-5	.	TRBV12-5
TGTGCCAGCAGCCAAGATTCCAGGGGTAAGCAGTACTTC	CASSQDSRGKQYF	.	TRBJ2-7	.	TRBV3-1/TRBV3-2
TGTGCCAGCAGTCCCGAAAGCGGGAGAGAAGGAAATGAGCAGTTCTTC	CASSPESGREGNEQFF	TRBD2	TRBJ2-1	.	TRBV28
TGCAGCGCCGGGACAGGGGGTACCTACGAGCAGTACTTC	CSAGTGGTYEQYF	TRBD1	TRBJ2-7	.	TRBV29-1
TGTGCCAGCACCGAATCCTGGTGGGCTAGCGGGAGGACTGCCCAAGGGACCCAGTACTTC	CASTESWWASGRTAQGTQYF	TRBD2	TRBJ2-5	.	TRBV9
TGTGCCAGCAGTTTTCCGTACGCGGGACTAGCGTCTCAAGAGACCCAGTACTTC	CASSFPYAGLASQETQYF	TRBD2	TRBJ2-5	.	TRBV28
TGTGCCAGCAGTCTCCCGGGACAGGGACCTGAAGCTTTCTTT	CASSLPGQGPEAFF	TRBD1	TRBJ1-1	.	TRBV28
TGTGCCAGCAGTGATCGGGACAGCCGCTGGTCACCCCTCCACTTT	CASSDRDSRWSPLHF	TRBD1	TRBJ1-6	once	TRBV2
TGTGCCAGCAGCAAGGAACACAGGGATGCGGGTATCGGTCGTGCTTTCTTT	CASSKEHRDAGIGRAFF	.	TRBJ1-1	.	TRBV21-1
TGTGCCAGCAGCCCCTCCCCAGTCGCAGATACGCAGTATTTT	CASSPSPVADTQYF	.	TRBJ2-3	.	TRBV7-6
TGTGCCAGCAGTCCCGGGACTAGCGGGACGGCCTACAATGAGCAGTTCTTC	CASSPGTSGTAYNEQFF	TRBD2	TRBJ2-1	.	TRBV11-3
TGTGCCAGCAGCTTTGACGGGAGAGGCACCCAGTACTTC	CASSFDGRGTQYF	.	TRBJ2-5	.	TRBV11-1
TGCGCCAGCAGCTTGGCCCAGAACGGCTACACCTTC	CASSLAQNGYTF	.	TRBJ1-2	.	TRBV5-1
TGTGCCAGCAGCGCAATTCTCGACAGCTACAATGAGCAGTTCTTC	CASSAILDSYNEQFF	.	TRBJ2-1	once	TRBV7-9
TGTGCCACCAGTGACTCACTAGCCCTCAGCTCCTACAATGAGCAGTTCTTC	CATSDSLALSSYNEQFF	.	TRBJ2-1	.	TRBV24-1
TGCGCCAGCAGCCAGAAGGAGTCCAGGGGATTCCAAGAGACCCAGTACTTC	CASSQKESRGFQETQYF	.	TRBJ2-5	.	TRBV4-1
TGTGCCAGCAGCCTCACTAGCGGGAGACTTGAGCAGTTCTTC	CASSLTSGRLEQFF	TRBD2	TRBJ2-1	.	TRBV6-4
TGTGCCAGCAGCCAGACTAGCGGGAGGGCCTGGGAGCAGTACTTC	CASSQTSGRAWEQYF	TRBD2	TRBJ2-7	.	TRBV5-4
TGTGCCAGCAGCCAACGGGGACAGGGACCATCGGAGCAGTACTTC	CASSQRGQGPSEQYF	TRBD1	TRBJ2-7	.	TRBV9
TGTGCCAGTGCACAGGGGAACTATGGCTACACCTTC	CASAQGNYGYTF	TRBD1	TRBJ1-2	.	TRBV12-3/TRBV12-4
TGTGCCAGCAGTTACTCCGGGACAGGGGTGGGGAACATTCAGTACTTC	CASSYSGTGVGNIQYF	TRBD1	TRBJ2-4	.	TRBV6-2/TRBV6-3
TGTGCCAGCAGCGTGAATGGGCCCTACGAGCAGTACTTC	CASSVNGPYEQYF	.	TRBJ2-7	.	TRBV7-8
TGTGCCAGCAGCTTAGGAGGGCGGCTAGAGACCCAGTACTTC	CASSLGGRLETQYF	.	TRBJ2-5	.	TRBV7-2
TGTGCCAGTAGCAACCCGGGACTAGCGGAGCATTACGAGCAGTACTTC	CASSNPGLAEHYEQYF	TRBD2	TRBJ2-7	.	TRBV19
TGTGCCAGCAGGGAAGCGAGAAGGGAAAAACTGTTTTTT	CASREARREKLFF	.	TRBJ1-4	.	TRBV12-3/TRBV12-4
TGTGCCAGCAGTTCCTTGGGGCCAACTAATGAAAAACTGTTTTTT	CASSSLGPTNEKLFF	.	TRBJ1-4	.	TRBV27
TGTGCCAGCAGCGCTGGACAGGGGGCAGCAGATACGCAGTATTTT	CASSAGQGAADTQYF	TRBD1	TRBJ2-3	once	TRBV5-8
TGCGCCAGCAGTCCCGGGACAGGAATGAACACTGAAGCTTTCTTT	CASSPGTGMNTEAFF	TRBD1	TRBJ1-1	.	TRBV10-1
TGTGCCACCAGCAGAGAGGGGACTGTCGGGGGGACCTACGAGCAGTACTTC	CATSREGTVGGTYEQYF	TRBD2	TRBJ2-7	.	TRBV15
TGTGCCAGCAGCTTATCGGGAAACTCCTACAATGAGCAGTTCTTC	CASSLSGNSYNEQFF	.	TRBJ2-1	.	TRBV7-9
TGTGCCAGCAGCGGACCAGGGGACGGAAACACCATATATTTT	CASSGPGDGNTIYF	.	TRBJ1-3	.	TRBV7-9
TGTGCCAGCAGCTTAGCGCAGACAGTGCTGAATGAAAAACTGTTTTTT	CASSLAQTVLNEKLFF	.	TRBJ1-4	.	TRBV7-9
TGTGCCAGCAGTACCCAGACAACAACTAATGAAAAACTGTTTTTT	CASSTQTTTNEKLFF	.	TRBJ1-4	.	TRBV28
TGTGCCAGCACCCCGTGGCAGGGAAACTATGGCTACACCTTC	CASTPWQGNYGYTF	.	TRBJ1-2	once	TRBV2
TGTGCCAGCAGTTTCCTGGGGGGGGACAGGCCTTCCTCTAACTATGGCTACACCTTC	CASSFLGGDRPSSNYGYTF	TRBD1	TRBJ1-2	.	TRBV28
TGTGCCAGCACCGACAGGGGCACAGATACGCAGTATTTT	CASTDRGTDTQYF	TRBD1	TRBJ2-3	.	TRBV6-5
TGTGCCATCAGTGAGACATACCGCGGGCCGAACACTGAAGCTTTCTTT	CAISETYRGPNTEAFF	.	TRBJ1-1	few	TRBV10-3
TGTGCCAGCAGTTATGGACTAGCCCAAGATACGCAGTATTTT	CASSYGLAQDTQYF	TRBD2	TRBJ2-3	.	TRBV5-6
TGTGCCAGCAGTGAATTTCTACCCCGAGACAGGTTTGCCTACGAGCAGTACTTC	CASSEFLPRDRFAYEQYF	.	TRBJ2-7	.	TRBV6-1
TGTGCCAGCAGAACTACGGGGGATTCACCCCTCCACTTT	CASRTTGDSPLHF	.	TRBJ1-6	few	TRBV4-2
TGTGCCAGCAGCTTGGGGGGACACCCGCAAGAGACCCAGTACTTC	CASSLGGHPQETQYF	.	TRBJ2-5	once	TRBV5-4
TGTGCCAGCAGTGCCCAGTTCGTTCAGTACTTC	CASSAQFVQYF	.	TRBJ2-4	.	TRBV12-3/TRBV12-4
TGTGCCAGCAGCCAACGGAGGGGGGGAACAGATACGCAGTATTTT	CASSQRRGGTDTQYF	.	TRBJ2-3	.	TRBV3-1/TRBV3-2
TGTGCCAGCAGTCCTCCTCTACGCGGGGGTGGCTACACCTTC	CASSPPLRGGGYTF	.	TRBJ1-2	.	TRBV3-1/TRBV3-2
TGTGCCAGCAGCCCCAGGGGGCTGGTAGAAAAACTGTTTTTT	CASSPRGLVEKLFF	TRBD1	TRBJ1-4	.	TRBV6-5
TGTGCCAGCAGCTCCTGGACTAGCGGGAGTATAGGCGGGGAGCTGTTTTTT	CASSSWTSGSIGGELFF	TRBD2	TRBJ2-2	.	TRBV11-2
TGTGCCAGCAGTTACCCCGAGGAGAACACTGAAGCTTTCTTT	CASSYPEENTEAFF	.	TRBJ1-1	.	TRBV6-6
TGTGCCAGCAGCTTAGGACAGGGAGGCAATCAGCCCCAGCATTTT	CASSLGQGGNQPQHF	TRBD1	TRBJ1-5	once	TRBV11-2